The 3 T cell receptor beta chains listed next were all sequenced from one sample in a study of cytomegalovirus exposure and HLA in healthy donors (TCRdb year 2017). Library generation was performed with the immunoSEQ multiplex PCR assay. For the multiplex PCR, a mixture combining 60 forward primers for TCR Vbeta segments and 13 reverse primers for TCR Jbeta segments was used. Sourced from immuneACCESS, this table was stored by TCRdb with only in-frame sequences that have V and J called. A share of the clones is absent; for the studies checked, an unresolved V gene accounts for under half, and the remainder has no known explanation. This sample holds some 150,000 clones; 76% were observed only once. More than 3% of the sample lies in the top ten. Input material: PBMCs. All receptors derive from a man younger than 30 in good health and CMV-seronegative.

The chain joins TRBV28 to TRBJ2-7, with TRBD2 as a possible D gene (7 bases). Germline V gene lookup returns CDR1 MDHEN and CDR2 SYDVKM. The CDR3 is 15 amino acids. With 7 bases removed from V and 9 bases from J, the gap between germline ends came to 25 bases. CDR3 coding DNA: TGTGCCAGCACAGACCAGACGGAAGGGGGAGGGGGGCAGTACTTC. As protein: CASTDQTEGGGGQYF.

The V call is TRBV29-1, the J call TRBJ2-1; the D gene is possibly TRBD2 (6 bases). Trimming cost V 2 bases and J 4 bases, with 9 bases left between them. Germline V gene sequence: CDR1 SQVTM, CDR2 ANQGSEA. The CDR3 is made up of 13 amino acids. The chain's CDR3 is CSVEIAEYNEQFF. DNA of the CDR3: TGCAGCGTTGAAATAGCGGAGTACAATGAGCAGTTCTTC.

The CDR3 protein is CASSQEAPEVTNMNTEAFF. CDR3 coding DNA: TGCGCCAGCAGCCAAGAAGCTCCTGAGGTCACCAACATGAACACTGAAGCTTTCTTT. The chain recombines TRBV4-1 with TRBJ1-1; D ambiguous. This CDR3 region has 19 residues. V was trimmed by 0 bases and J by 0 bases, leaving 20 bases between them. Germline-derived CDR1 and CDR2 are MGHRA and YSYEKL.